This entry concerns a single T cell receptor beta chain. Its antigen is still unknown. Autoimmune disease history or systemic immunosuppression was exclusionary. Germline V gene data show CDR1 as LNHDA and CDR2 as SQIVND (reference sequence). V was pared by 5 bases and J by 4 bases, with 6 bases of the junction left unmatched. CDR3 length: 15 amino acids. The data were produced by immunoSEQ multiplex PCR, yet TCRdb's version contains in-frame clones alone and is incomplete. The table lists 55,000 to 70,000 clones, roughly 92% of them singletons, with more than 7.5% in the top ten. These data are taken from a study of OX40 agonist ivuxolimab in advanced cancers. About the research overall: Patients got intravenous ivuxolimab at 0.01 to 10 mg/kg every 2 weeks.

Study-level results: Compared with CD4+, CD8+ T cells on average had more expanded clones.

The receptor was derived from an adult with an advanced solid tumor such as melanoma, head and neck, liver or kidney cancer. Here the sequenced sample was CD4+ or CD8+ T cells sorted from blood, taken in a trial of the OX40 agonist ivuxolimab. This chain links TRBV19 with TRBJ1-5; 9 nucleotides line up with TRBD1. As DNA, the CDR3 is TGTGCCAGTAGTCCCCCGGGACAGGGAAATCAGCCCCAGCATTTT. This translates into CASSPPGQGNQPQHF. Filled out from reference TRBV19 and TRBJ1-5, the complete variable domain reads DGGITQSPKYLFRKEGQNVTLSCEQNLNHDAMYWYRQDPGQGLRLIYYSQIVNDFQKGDIAEGYSVSREKKESFPLTVTSAQKNPTAFYLCASSPPGQGNQPQHFGDGTRLSIL.